A selection of T cell receptor beta chains follows, all from one sample in a study of shared clonotypes between healthy human individuals. Only in-frame clones appear in the TCRdb table, and some are missing; sequencing was by immunoSEQ multiplex PCR. Among millions of clones listed, just over 90% were seen once. What was sequenced was naive CD4+ T cells sorted from blood. The receptors here all came from a man aged 18 to 35 in good health. The conserved cysteine and the conserved F or W are not part of the CDR3 here.

TRBJ2-4,TRBV2,ASSGNRPGLDIQY
TRBJ2-3,TRBV6-5,ASSKTSTSTDTQY
TRBJ1-3,TRBV25-1,ASRSSGNTIY
TRBJ1-5,TRBV19,ASSLGTTINQPQH
TRBJ2-1,TRBV10-1,ASSTGARESAEQF
TRBJ2-4,TRBV2,ASSEWQGENIQY
TRBJ1-1,TRBV5-4,ASSLDIGEAF
TRBJ2-2,TRBV9,ASSVGLLGVELF
TRBJ1-5,TRBV28,ASMKIGSNQPQH
TRBJ2-7,TRBV6-6,ASRTGGEPYEQY
TRBJ1-6,TRBV30,AWSRFATSYNSPLH
TRBJ2-1,TRBV5-4,ASSLKRGVPRGNEQF
TRBJ2-1,TRBV2,ASSERGAYNEQF
TRBJ1-2,TRBV2,ASSSSGQNYGYT
TRBJ2-1,TRBV7-8,ATAGGKNNEQF
TRBJ2-1,TRBV6-1,ASTLLAGYNEQF
TRBJ2-2,TRBV10-1,ASSAGTVNTGELF
TRBJ2-7,TRBV2,ASSRASGGEQY
TRBJ2-5,TRBV5-1,ASSLGQGETQY
TRBJ2-5,TRBV7-9,ASSLGSGTILETQY
TRBJ2-2,TRBV7-8,ASSLKGANTGELF
TRBJ2-1,TRBV7-2,ASSLGGSYNEQF
TRBJ2-1,TRBV28,ASLGGEQF
TRBJ2-7,TRBV2,ASSGSGQTYEQY
TRBJ1-5,TRBV7-2,ASSLAAGVNQPQH
TRBJ1-6,TRBV10-3,AISEFGDSPLH
TRBJ2-3,TRBV15,ATSRDRGTPSSTDTQY
TRBJ2-5,TRBV10-2,ATSFTSGGQGETQY